Given below is one T cell receptor (beta chain) in context. This record comes from a study of T-cell reconstitution after alpha-beta-depleted transplantation in children. A library of TCRbeta sequences, prepared with unique molecular identifiers, was generated. TCRdb independently ran MiXCR on the PCR reads; one entry per CDR3 protein. Seen here are over 550,000 distinct CDR3 sequences, more than 9% observed once, and the top ten hold 3.5% to 5%. The clonotype was recovered from a human donor who donated a stem cell graft to a child with acute myeloid leukemia. This specimen was PBMCs from the stem cell graft donor, taken from the stem cell graft.

CDR3: CASTSFETQYF. DNA of the CDR3: TGTGCCAGCACGAGTTTCGAGACCCAGTACTTC. This chain connects TRBV2 to TRBJ2-5; D gene unclear. V lost 7 bases and J lost 5, with 8 bases in between. The CDR3 covers 11 residues. Germline CDR1 SNHLY, CDR2 FYNNEI.